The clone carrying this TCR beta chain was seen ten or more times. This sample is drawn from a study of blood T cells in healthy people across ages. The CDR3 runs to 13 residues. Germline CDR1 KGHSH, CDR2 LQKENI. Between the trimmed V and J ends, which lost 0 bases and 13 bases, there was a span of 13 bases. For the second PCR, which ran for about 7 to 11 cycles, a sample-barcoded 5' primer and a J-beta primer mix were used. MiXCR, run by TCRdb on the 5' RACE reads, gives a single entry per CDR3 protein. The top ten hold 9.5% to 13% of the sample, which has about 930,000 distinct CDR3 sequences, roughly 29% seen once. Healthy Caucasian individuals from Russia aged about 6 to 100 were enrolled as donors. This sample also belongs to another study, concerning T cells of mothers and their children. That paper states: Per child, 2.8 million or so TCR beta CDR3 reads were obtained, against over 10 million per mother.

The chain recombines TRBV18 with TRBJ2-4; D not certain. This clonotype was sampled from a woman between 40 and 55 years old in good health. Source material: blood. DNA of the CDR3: TGTGCCAGCTCACCACCGAATAGTCTTGAGCAGTACTTC. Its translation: CASSPPNSLEQYF.